This T cell receptor (beta chain) was found in a study of metastatic and nonmetastatic thyroid tumors (dated by TCRdb to 2018 to 2021). With regard to the full study: The researchers compared repertoires between peripheral blood samples and tumor or nodule tissue samples from patients with malignant or benign thyroid disease.

In the germline V gene, CDR1 corresponds to SGHAT and CDR2 to FQNNGV. V and J are trimmed by 6 bases and 5 bases, and the gene matches miss 13 bases of the junction. The CDR3 has 17 amino acids, counting the end cysteine and phenylalanine. Here the CDR3 DNA is all that survives: 51 bases in frame from base 1. Here is what the overall study found, with its caveats: In both blood and tumor samples, TCR beta diversity was reported to be significantly higher in malignant tumors than in benign nodules.

On this clone: Its antigen is not yet known. No base quality values were provided; no much bigger clone lies one nucleotide off.

Library method: PCR. TCRdb lists the instrument as Illumina HiSeq 4000. High-throughput sequencing was used to profile the TCR beta-chain CDR3 region of every patient. Per the source publication's procedure: Drawing on CDR3 differences between clinicopathological groups, the researchers built a classifier meant to tell apart patients with distant-metastatic papillary thyroid cancer. The Shannon index was used to assess repertoire diversity, and the Morisita-Horn index was used to assess tumor-blood repertoire similarity. TCRdb applied fastp at Q25 and MiXCR to the public reads, then kept only in-frame beta chains. These V and J calls rely on TCRdb rather than the paper's analysis. The sample has about 16,000 clones on record, approximately 24% of them singletons. The top ten clonotypes cover less than 15% of the sample. No patient had received any treatment before thyroid surgery. Using T-cell receptor beta sequencing, the researchers looked back retrospectively at clinical samples from patients, gathered between about 2011 and 2018.

Rearrangement joined TRBV11-2 to TRBJ2-7; 13 middle bases align to TRBD2. The sequenced material came from tumor tissue. The TCR originated in a male donor with papillary thyroid cancer or a benign thyroid nodule (not recorded which). Some clones in this sample may be carry-over from other donors' samples. The DNA is as follows: TGTGCCAGCAGTTTTGACCCGGGACTAGCGGGATATCACGAGCAGTACTTC. Its product reads: CASSFDPGLAGYHEQYF.